The T cell receptor (beta chain) described here comes from a study of blood T cell repertoires in COVID-19. Study as a whole: Sites across the United States, Italy and Spain contributed samples from acute and convalescent COVID-19. T cells, B-cell-depleted T cells, or PBMCs provided the cDNA or gDNA that served as material.

The CDR3 is 13 residues long. Trimming stripped 2 bases from V and 7 bases from J, with 8 bases between. From germline, CDR1 is KGHDR and CDR2 SFDVKD. Per the study methods: Estimation of nucleated cell counts relied on the amplification of reference gene primers. The protocol was immunoSEQ multiplex PCR, while the TCRdb copy is restricted to in-frame clones and leaves out a portion. Clonal size and the V and J genes are those of that table, whereas D and trimming came from the DNA. The sample includes 45,000 to 55,000 clones, 86% of them seen just once. The TCR was taken from an older man with active COVID-19. Sequencing input: peripheral blood. The V call is TRBV24-1, the J call TRBJ2-1; maybe TRBD2 (5 bases). The CDR3 nucleotides are TGTGCCACCAGTGATTGGCCGGGGAATGAGCAGTTCTTC. Translating gives CATSDWPGNEQFF.